A selection of T cell receptor beta chains follows, all from one sample in a study of cytomegalovirus exposure and HLA in healthy donors. Sequencing was performed with immunoSEQ multiplex PCR; in TCRdb, only in-frame clones are kept and a portion is missing. Of about 130,000 clones listed, roughly four fifths are singletons. Material: PBMCs. The receptors were gathered from a woman aged 40-49 years in good health and CMV-seropositive. CDR3s include the opening cysteine and the closing phenylalanine or tryptophan. The D gene is left open where the match is weak. Part of the rows lack a size; the others show once, few, many or a class for expanded clones.

D,V,J,size,length,CDR3,DNA
TRBD2,TRBV28,TRBJ2-4,-,15,CASSPFSGVGNIQYF,TGTGCCAGCAGTCCCTTTAGCGGGGTAGGGAACATTCAGTACTTC
TRBD1,TRBV19,TRBJ2-5,-,16,CASSIDPNRGPETQYF,TGTGCCAGTAGTATAGATCCCAACAGGGGGCCGGAGACCCAGTACTTC
-,TRBV5-1,TRBJ1-3,-,14,CASSLEGTGNTIYF,TGCGCCAGCAGCTTGGAGGGGACTGGAAACACCATATATTTT
-,TRBV27,TRBJ2-1,-,14,CASSLYQGGNEQFF,TGTGCCAGCAGTTTATACCAGGGTGGCAATGAGCAGTTCTTC
-,TRBV7-3,TRBJ1-2,few,13,CASSPIGEGGYTF,TGTGCCAGCAGCCCAATAGGGGAGGGGGGCTACACCTTC
TRBD1,TRBV19,TRBJ2-7,-,13,CASNRQGAYEQYF,TGTGCCAGTAATCGACAGGGGGCCTACGAGCAGTACTTC
-,TRBV29-1,TRBJ1-5,few,13,CSVGENSNQPQHF,TGCAGCGTCGGGGAAAATAGCAATCAGCCCCAGCATTTT
-,TRBV6-5,TRBJ1-1,-,11,CASNLDTEAFF,TGTGCCAGCAACCTAGACACTGAAGCTTTCTTT
-,TRBV2,TRBJ1-2,-,13,CASSDRVRWGYTF,TGTGCCAGCAGTGATCGCGTACGGTGGGGCTACACCTTC
TRBD1,TRBV7-9,TRBJ1-1,few,13,CASSPDRVTEAFF,TGTGCCAGCAGCCCAGACAGGGTAACTGAAGCTTTCTTT
TRBD1,TRBV13,TRBJ1-4,-,14,CASSYRGRGEKLFF,TGTGCCAGCAGCTACAGGGGGCGCGGGGAAAAACTGTTTTTT
-,TRBV29-1,TRBJ2-2,-,13,CSVGQRYTGELFF,TGCAGCGTTGGTCAGCGGTACACCGGGGAGCTGTTTTTT
-,TRBV9,TRBJ2-3,-,14,CASTFDSRTDTQYF,TGTGCCAGCACCTTCGACTCCCGCACAGATACGCAGTATTTT
-,TRBV14,TRBJ2-7,-,14,CASSQEQGPYEQYF,TGTGCCAGCAGCCAAGAACAGGGTCCCTACGAGCAGTACTTC
-,TRBV6-6,TRBJ1-3,-,13,CASTPGQGNTIYF,TGTGCCAGCACTCCAGGGCAAGGAAACACCATATATTTT
TRBD2,TRBV27,TRBJ2-1,-,17,CASRDLGLAGVYNEQFF,TGTGCCAGCAGGGACCTCGGACTAGCGGGAGTGTACAATGAGCAGTTCTTC
-,TRBV27,TRBJ2-7,-,15,CASSLGTGISYEQYF,TGTGCCAGCAGTTTAGGGACTGGAATCTCCTACGAGCAGTACTTC